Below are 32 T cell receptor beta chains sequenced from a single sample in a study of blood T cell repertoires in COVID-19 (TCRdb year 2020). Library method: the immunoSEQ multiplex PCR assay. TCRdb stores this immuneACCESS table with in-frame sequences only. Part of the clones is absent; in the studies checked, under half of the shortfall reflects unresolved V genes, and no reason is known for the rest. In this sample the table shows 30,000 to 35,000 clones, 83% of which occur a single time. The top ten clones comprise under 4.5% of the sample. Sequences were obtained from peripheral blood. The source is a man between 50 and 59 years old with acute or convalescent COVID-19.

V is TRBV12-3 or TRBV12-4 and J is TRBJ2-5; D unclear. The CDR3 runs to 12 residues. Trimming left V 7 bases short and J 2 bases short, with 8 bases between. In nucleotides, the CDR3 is TGTGCCAGCACTAGAAATCAAGAGACCCAGTACTTC. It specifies CASTRNQETQYF.

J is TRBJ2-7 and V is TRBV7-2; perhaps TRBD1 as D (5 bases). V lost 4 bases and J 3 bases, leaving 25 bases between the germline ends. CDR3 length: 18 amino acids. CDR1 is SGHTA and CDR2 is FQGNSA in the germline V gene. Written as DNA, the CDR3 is TGTGCCAGCAGCTCCACATACGAAACAGGTATCGCAGACTACGAGCAGTACTTC. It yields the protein CASSSTYETGIADYEQYF.

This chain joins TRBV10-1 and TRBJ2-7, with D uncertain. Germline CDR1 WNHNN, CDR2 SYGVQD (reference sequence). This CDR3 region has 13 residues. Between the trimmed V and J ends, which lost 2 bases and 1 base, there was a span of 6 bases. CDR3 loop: CASSEGQSYEQYF. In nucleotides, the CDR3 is TGCGCCAGCAGTGAGGGGCAATCCTACGAGCAGTACTTC.

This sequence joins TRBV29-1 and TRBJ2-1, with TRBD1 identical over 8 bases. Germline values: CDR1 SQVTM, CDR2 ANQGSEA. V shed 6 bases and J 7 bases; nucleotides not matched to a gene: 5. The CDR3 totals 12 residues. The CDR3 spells CSVQGAGNEQFF. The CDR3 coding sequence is TGCAGCGTCCAGGGGGCGGGAAATGAGCAGTTCTTC.

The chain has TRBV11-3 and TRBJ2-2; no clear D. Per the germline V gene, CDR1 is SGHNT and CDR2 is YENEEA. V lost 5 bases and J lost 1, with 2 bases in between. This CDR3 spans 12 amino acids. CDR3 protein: CASSQNTGELFF. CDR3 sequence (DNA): TGTGCCAGCAGCCAGAACACCGGGGAGCTGTTTTTT. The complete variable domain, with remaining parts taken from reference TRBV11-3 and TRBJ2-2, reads EAGVVQSPRYKIIEKKQPVAFWCNPISGHNTLYWYLQNLGQGPELLIRYENEEAVDDSQLPKDRFSAERLKGVDSTLKIQPAELGDSAVYLCASSQNTGELFFGEGSRLTVL.

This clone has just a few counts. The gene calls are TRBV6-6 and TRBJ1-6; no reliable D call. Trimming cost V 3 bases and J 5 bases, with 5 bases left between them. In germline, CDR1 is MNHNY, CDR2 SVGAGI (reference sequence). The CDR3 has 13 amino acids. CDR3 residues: CASSYGDNSPLHF. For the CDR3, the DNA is TGTGCCAGCAGTTATGGAGATAATTCACCCCTCCACTTT.

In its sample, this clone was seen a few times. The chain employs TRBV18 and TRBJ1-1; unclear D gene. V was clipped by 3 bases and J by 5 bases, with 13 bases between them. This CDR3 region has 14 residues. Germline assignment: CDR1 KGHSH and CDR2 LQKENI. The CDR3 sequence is CASSPTPGRTEAFF. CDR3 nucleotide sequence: TGTGCCAGCTCACCCACTCCGGGTCGGACTGAAGCTTTCTTT.

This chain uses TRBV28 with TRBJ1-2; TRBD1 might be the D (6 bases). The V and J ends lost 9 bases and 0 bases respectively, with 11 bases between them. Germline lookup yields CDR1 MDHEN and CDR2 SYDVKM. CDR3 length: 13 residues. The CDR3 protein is CASIRGSNYGYTF. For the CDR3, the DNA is TGTGCCAGTATAAGGGGGTCTAACTATGGCTACACCTTC.

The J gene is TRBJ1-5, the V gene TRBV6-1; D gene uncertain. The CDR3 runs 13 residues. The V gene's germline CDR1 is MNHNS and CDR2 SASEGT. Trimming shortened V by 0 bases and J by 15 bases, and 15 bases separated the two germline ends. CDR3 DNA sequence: TGTGCCAGCAGTGAAGCCCTTTCGAGAGTTGTGCATTTT. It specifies CASSEALSRVVHF.

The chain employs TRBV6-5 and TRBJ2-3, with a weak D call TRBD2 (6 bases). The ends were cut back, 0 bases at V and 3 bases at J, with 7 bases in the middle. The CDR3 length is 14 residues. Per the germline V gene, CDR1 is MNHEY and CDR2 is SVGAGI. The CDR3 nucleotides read TGTGCCAGCAGTTACTCGGCGGGAACAGATACGCAGTATTTT. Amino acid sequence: CASSYSAGTDTQYF.

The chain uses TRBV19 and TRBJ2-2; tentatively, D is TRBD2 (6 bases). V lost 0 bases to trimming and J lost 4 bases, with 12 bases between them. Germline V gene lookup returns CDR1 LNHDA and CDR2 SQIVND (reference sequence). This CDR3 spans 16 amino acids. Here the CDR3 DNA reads TGTGCCAGTAGTATAGATCCAGCGGGCGTCACCGGGGAGCTGTTTTTT. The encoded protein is CASSIDPAGVTGELFF.

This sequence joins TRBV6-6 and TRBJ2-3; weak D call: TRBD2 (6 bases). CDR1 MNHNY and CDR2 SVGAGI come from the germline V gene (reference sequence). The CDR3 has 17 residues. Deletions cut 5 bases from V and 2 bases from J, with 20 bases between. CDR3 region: CASSHDTLAAYTDTQYF. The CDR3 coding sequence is TGTGCCAGCAGTCACGACACCTTAGCGGCCTACACAGATACGCAGTATTTT.

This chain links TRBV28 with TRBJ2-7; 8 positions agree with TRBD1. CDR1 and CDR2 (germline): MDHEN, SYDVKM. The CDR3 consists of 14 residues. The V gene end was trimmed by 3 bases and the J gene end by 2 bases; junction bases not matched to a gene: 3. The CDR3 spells CASSFRQGPYEQYF. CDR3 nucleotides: TGTGCCAGCAGTTTTAGACAGGGGCCCTACGAGCAGTACTTC.

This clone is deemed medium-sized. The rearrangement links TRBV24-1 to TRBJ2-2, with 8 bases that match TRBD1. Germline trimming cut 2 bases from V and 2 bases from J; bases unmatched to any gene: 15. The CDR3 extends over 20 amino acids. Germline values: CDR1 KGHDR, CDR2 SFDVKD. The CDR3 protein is CATSDSYMTGEGRNTGELFF. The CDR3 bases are TGTGCCACCAGTGATTCCTATATGACAGGGGAAGGACGAAACACCGGGGAGCTGTTTTTT.

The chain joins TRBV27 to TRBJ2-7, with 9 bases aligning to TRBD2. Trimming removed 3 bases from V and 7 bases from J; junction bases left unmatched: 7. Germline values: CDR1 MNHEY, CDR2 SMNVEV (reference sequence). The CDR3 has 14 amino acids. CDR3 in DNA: TGTGCCAGCAGTTTTGCGGGGGGGCCGAGGGAGCAGTACTTC. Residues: CASSFAGGPREQYF.

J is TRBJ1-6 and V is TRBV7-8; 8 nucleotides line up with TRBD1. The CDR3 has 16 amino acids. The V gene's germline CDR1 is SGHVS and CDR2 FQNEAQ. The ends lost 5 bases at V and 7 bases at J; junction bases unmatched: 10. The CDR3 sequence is CASSPRDRMANSPLHF. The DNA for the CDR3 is TGTGCCAGCAGCCCCCGGGACAGGATGGCCAATTCACCCCTCCACTTT.

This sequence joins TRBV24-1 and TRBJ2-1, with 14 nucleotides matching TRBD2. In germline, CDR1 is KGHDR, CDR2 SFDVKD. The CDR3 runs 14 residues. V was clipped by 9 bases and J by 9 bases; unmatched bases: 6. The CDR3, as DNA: TGTGCCACCTGGGCGGGACTAGCGGGAGTTGAGCAGTTCTTC. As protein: CATWAGLAGVEQFF.

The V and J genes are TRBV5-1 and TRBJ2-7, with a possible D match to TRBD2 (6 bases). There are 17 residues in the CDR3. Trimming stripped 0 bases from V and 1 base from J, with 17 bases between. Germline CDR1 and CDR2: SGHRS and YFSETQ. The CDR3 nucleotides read TGCGCCAGCAGCTTGGCCGAATCGGGAGTGGGGTCCTACGAGCAGTACTTC. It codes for CASSLAESGVGSYEQYF.

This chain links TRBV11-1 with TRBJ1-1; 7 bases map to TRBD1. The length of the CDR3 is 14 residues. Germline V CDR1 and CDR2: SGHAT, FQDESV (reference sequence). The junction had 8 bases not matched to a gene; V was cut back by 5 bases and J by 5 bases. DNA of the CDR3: TGTGCCAGCAGCGGTGACAGGGTAAAAACTGAAGCTTTCTTT. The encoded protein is CASSGDRVKTEAFF.

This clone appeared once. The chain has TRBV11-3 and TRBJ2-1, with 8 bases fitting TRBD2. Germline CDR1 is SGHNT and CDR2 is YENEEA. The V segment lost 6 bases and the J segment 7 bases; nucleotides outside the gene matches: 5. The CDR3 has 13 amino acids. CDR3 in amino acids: CASSRLARNEQFF. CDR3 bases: TGTGCCAGCAGTCGACTAGCGCGGAATGAGCAGTTCTTC. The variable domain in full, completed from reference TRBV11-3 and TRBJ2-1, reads EAGVVQSPRYKIIEKKQPVAFWCNPISGHNTLYWYLQNLGQGPELLIRYENEEAVDDSQLPKDRFSAERLKGVDSTLKIQPAELGDSAVYLCASSRLARNEQFFGPGTRLTVL.

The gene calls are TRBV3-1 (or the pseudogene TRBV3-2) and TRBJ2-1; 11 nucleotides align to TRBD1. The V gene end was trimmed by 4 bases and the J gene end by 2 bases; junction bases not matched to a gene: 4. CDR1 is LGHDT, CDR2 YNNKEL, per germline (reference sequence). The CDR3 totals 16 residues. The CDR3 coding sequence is TGTGCCAGCAGCCCCCGGGACAGGGGGGCCTACAATGAGCAGTTCTTC. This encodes CASSPRDRGAYNEQFF.

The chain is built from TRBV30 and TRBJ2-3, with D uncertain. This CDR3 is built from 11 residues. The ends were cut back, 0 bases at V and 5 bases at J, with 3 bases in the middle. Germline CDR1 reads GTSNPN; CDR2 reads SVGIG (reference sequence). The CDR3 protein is CAWSVQDTQYF. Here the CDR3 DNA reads TGTGCCTGGAGTGTCCAAGATACGCAGTATTTT.

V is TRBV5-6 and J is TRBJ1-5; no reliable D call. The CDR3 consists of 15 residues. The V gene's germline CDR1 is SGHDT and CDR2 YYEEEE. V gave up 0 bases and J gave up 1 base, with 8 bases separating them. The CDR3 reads CASSLGGGSNQPQHF. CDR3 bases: TGTGCCAGCAGCTTGGGGGGAGGGAGCAATCAGCCCCAGCATTTT.

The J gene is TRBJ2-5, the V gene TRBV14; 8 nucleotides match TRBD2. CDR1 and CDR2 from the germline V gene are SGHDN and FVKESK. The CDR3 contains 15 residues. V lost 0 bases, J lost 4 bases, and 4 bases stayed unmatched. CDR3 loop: CASSQDFLAGETQYF. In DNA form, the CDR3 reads TGTGCCAGCAGCCAAGATTTCCTAGCGGGAGAGACCCAGTACTTC.

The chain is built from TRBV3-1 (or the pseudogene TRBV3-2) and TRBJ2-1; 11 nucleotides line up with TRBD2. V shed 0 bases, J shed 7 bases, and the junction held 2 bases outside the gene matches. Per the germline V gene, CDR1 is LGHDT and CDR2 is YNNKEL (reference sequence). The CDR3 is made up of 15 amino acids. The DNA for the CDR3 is TGTGCCAGCAGCCAAGATAGACTAGCGGGGAATGAGCAGTTCTTC. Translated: CASSQDRLAGNEQFF.

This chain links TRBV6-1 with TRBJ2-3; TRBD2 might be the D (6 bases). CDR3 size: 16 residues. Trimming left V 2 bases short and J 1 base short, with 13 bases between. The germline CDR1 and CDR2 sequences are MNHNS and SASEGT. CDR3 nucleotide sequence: TGTGCCAGCAGTGAAAGGGAGGTCCAGGGCACAGATACGCAGTATTTT. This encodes CASSEREVQGTDTQYF.

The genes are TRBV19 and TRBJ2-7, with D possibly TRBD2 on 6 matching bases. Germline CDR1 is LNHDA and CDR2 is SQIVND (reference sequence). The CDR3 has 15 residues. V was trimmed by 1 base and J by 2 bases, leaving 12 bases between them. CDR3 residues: CASSIVAGGTYEQYF. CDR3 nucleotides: TGTGCCAGTAGTATAGTGGCCGGGGGAACCTACGAGCAGTACTTC.

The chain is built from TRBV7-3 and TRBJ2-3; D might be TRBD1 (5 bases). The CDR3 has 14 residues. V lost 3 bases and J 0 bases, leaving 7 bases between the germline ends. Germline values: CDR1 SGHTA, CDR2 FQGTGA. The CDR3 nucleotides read TGTGCCAGCAGCTTGGGGCAAAGCACAGATACGCAGTATTTT. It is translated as CASSLGQSTDTQYF.

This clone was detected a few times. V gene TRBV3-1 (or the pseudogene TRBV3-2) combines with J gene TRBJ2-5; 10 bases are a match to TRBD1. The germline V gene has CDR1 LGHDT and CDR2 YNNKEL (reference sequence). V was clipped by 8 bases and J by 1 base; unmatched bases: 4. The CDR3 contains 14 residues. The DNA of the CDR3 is TGTGCCAGCGGGGACAGGGGATCCCAAGAGACCCAGTACTTC. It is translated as CASGDRGSQETQYF.

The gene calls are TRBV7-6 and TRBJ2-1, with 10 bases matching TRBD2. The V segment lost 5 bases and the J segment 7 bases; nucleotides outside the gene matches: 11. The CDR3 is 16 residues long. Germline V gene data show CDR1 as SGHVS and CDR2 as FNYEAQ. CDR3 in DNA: TGTGCCAGCAGCCAGCCTAGCGGGGGCGGGCGAAATGAGCAGTTCTTC. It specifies CASSQPSGGGRNEQFF.

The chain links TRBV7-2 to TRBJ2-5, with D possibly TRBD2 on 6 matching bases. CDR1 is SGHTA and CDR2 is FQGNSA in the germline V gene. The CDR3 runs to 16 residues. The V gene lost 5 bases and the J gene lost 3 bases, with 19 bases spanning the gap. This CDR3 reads CASSPNMGTGEETQYF. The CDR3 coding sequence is TGTGCCAGCAGCCCCAATATGGGGACGGGGGAAGAGACCCAGTACTTC. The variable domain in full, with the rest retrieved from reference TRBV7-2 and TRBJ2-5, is GAGVSQSPSNKVTEKGKDVELRCDPISGHTALYWYRQSLGQGLEFLIYFQGNSAPDKSGLPSDRFSAERTGGSVSTLTIQRTQQEDSAVYLCASSPNMGTGEETQYFGPGTRLLVL.

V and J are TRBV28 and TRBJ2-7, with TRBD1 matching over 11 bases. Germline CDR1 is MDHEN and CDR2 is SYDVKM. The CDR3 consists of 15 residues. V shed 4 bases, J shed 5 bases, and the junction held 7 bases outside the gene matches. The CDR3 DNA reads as TGTGCCAGCAGTTCCTGGACAGGGGGCGCGGACGAGCAGTACTTC. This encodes CASSSWTGGADEQYF.